These T cell receptor beta chains were read from a single sample in a study of follicular helper T cells after annual influenza vaccination. Sequencing was performed with immunoSEQ multiplex PCR; in TCRdb, only in-frame clones are kept and a portion is missing. The repertoire includes 12,000 or so clones, approximately 80% of them detected once, and around 3.3% sits in the top ten. The sequencing used CXCR5+ CD38- circulating T follicular helper cells from blood, collected on the day of influenza vaccination. Receptors originate from an adult who received the influenza vaccine. CDR3s include the opening cysteine and the closing phenylalanine or tryptophan. The D gene is left open where the match is weak.

>TRBV5-1|TRBJ1-1|.
TGCGCCAGCAGCCCGTATCCTCTTCAGGCGGGAGAAGCTTTCTTT
CASSPYPLQAGEAFF
>TRBV18|TRBJ2-3|TRBD2
TGTGCCAGCTCACCAACCGGACTAGCGGGGGGACTCACAGATACGCAGTATTTT
CASSPTGLAGGLTDTQYF
>TRBV29-1|TRBJ2-6|TRBD2
TGCAGCGTTGATAATCCGGGGGGGACTGGGGCCAACGTCCTGACTTTC
CSVDNPGGTGANVLTF
>TRBV7-2|TRBJ2-5|.
TGTGCCAGCAGCCAACGGGAGCGGGAGACCCAGTACTTC
CASSQRERETQYF
>TRBV9|TRBJ1-4|.
TGTGCCAGCAGCACCGGGACACTCGAATATGATGAAAAACTGTTTTTT
CASSTGTLEYDEKLFF
>TRBV5-1|TRBJ1-1|TRBD1
TGCGCCAGCAGCTTGGCCTTTCAGGGGGCGGACACTGAAGCTTTCTTT
CASSLAFQGADTEAFF
>TRBV4-3|TRBJ2-3|TRBD2
TGCGCCAGCAGCCGGGTAGCGGGGGGTCTAACAGATACGCAGTATTTT
CASSRVAGGLTDTQYF
>TRBV18|TRBJ2-7|.
TGTGCCAGCTCACTCCGGGACCGCTACGAGCAGTACTTC
CASSLRDRYEQYF
>TRBV2|TRBJ1-1|.
TGTGCCAGCAGTGATTGGGGGGCAAGCAGTGATGCTTTCTTT
CASSDWGASSDAFF
>TRBV7-9|TRBJ1-6|TRBD1
TGTGCCAGCAGCCCGAGGACAGGGCACGGTGATTCACCCCTCCACTTT
CASSPRTGHGDSPLHF